Below are 17 T cell receptor beta chains sequenced from a single sample in a study of blood T cells in healthy people across ages. Primed by a sample-barcoded 5' primer and a J-beta primer mix, a second PCR proceeded for roughly 6 to 12 cycles. TCRdb recomputed calls from the 5' RACE reads with MiXCR, one row per CDR3 protein. The sample has approximately 680,000 distinct CDR3 sequences; roughly 30% are singletons. The sample consisted of blood. These receptors were taken from a woman of 80 years or more in good health.

The chain links TRBV27 to TRBJ2-3, with TRBD1 identical over 7 bases. The CDR3 totals 14 residues. The ends lost 5 bases at V and 4 bases at J; junction bases unmatched: 6. Germline V gene sequence: CDR1 MNHEY, CDR2 SMNVEV (reference sequence). The DNA of the CDR3 is TGTGCCAGCAGTCGAAGGGGGCAGCCAGATACGCAGTATTTT. It yields the protein CASSRRGQPDTQYF.

In its sample, this clonotype was seen many times. The chain carries TRBV15 and TRBJ2-5; 7 bases agree with TRBD1. Germline values: CDR1 LNHNV, CDR2 YYDKDF (reference sequence). The CDR3 spans 19 residues. Trimming cost V 1 base and J 2 bases; bases outside gene matches: 16. CDR3 in DNA: TGTGCCACCAGCAGAGCCCGGTTGGTCACAGGGGAAGGGCAAGAGACCCAGTACTTC. It yields the protein CATSRARLVTGEGQETQYF.

This clonotype was seen at least ten times. This chain uses TRBV6-2 or TRBV6-3 with TRBJ2-5; D gene ambiguous. CDR1 and CDR2 (germline): MNHEY, SVGEGT. Trimming took 3 bases from V and 2 from J, leaving 7 bases between them. The CDR3 has 13 residues. The CDR3 region has the DNA TGTGCCAGCAGTTATATACAGCAAGAGACCCAGTACTTC. Amino acid sequence: CASSYIQQETQYF.

This clonotype was found a few times. The V gene is TRBV30, the J gene TRBJ1-1; D remains unclear. Between the trimmed V and J ends, which lost 5 bases and 7 bases, there was a span of 26 bases. The V gene's germline CDR1 is GTSNPN and CDR2 SVGIG (reference sequence). The CDR3 length is 16 residues. This CDR3 is CAWGPPYGLQRVEAFF. Written as DNA, the CDR3 is TGTGCCTGGGGACCCCCTTATGGACTTCAGAGAGTTGAAGCTTTCTTT.

This clonotype was counted many times. V and J are TRBV7-2 and TRBJ2-3, with no clear D. CDR1 is SGHTA, CDR2 FQGNSA, per germline. V lost 2 bases and J 1 base, leaving 13 bases between the germline ends. This CDR3 contains 16 residues. Written as DNA, the CDR3 is TGTGCCAGCAGCTTACGGGCAGGTAGAGGCACAGATACGCAGTATTTT. Residues: CASSLRAGRGTDTQYF.

The rearrangement uses TRBV7-2 and TRBJ2-1; 9 nucleotides align to TRBD2. The CDR3 totals 17 residues. V lost 3 bases to trimming and J lost 8 bases; unmatched junction nucleotides: 14. CDR1 SGHTA and CDR2 FQGNSA come from the germline V gene. CDR3: CASSFRPSGGTSYEQFF. The CDR3 bases are TGTGCCAGCAGCTTCCGACCCAGCGGGGGGACCAGCTATGAGCAGTTCTTC. Complete variable domain (other parts from reference TRBV7-2 and TRBJ2-1): GAGVSQSPSNKVTEKGKDVELRCDPISGHTALYWYRQSLGQGLEFLIYFQGNSAPDKSGLPSDRFSAERTGGSVSTLTIQRTQQEDSAVYLCASSFRPSGGTSYEQFFGPGTRLTVL.

The V call is TRBV10-3, the J call TRBJ2-4; tentative D call: TRBD1 (5 bases). V dropped 3 bases and J dropped 13 bases, with 13 bases sitting between them. The CDR3 length is 12 residues. Looked up from germline, CDR1 is ENHRY and CDR2 is SYGVKD. CDR3 nucleotide sequence: TGTGCCATCAGTGACAGGGCCTACAAGCAGTACTTC. Translating it yields CAISDRAYKQYF.

This clonotype was detected many times. The chain carries TRBV5-1 and TRBJ2-6, with TRBD1 matching over 10 bases. The germline gives CDR1 SGHRS, CDR2 YFSETQ. Trimming at V came to 3 bases and at J to 2 bases, leaving 5 bases not matched to a gene. The CDR3 length is 17 residues. The CDR3 DNA follows: TGCGCCAGCAGCTCTACCGGACAGGGGGCTGGGGCCAACGTCCTGACTTTC. Residues: CASSSTGQGAGANVLTF.

This clonotype was seen ten or more times. The chain couples TRBV12-3 or TRBV12-4 to TRBJ2-1, with 8 bases lining up with TRBD1. The CDR3 runs to 15 residues. V shed 1 base, J shed 9 bases, and the junction held 8 bases outside the gene matches. As DNA, the CDR3 is TGTGCCAGCAGTTTAGGGACAGGGAGCCCTACTGAGCAGTTCTTC. It is translated as CASSLGTGSPTEQFF.

The chain is built from TRBV20-1 and TRBJ1-3; unclear D gene. This CDR3 is built from 14 residues. The germline V and J ends were trimmed by 0 bases and 4 bases, with 10 bases remaining between them. Germline loops: CDR1 DFQATT, CDR2 SNEGSKA (reference sequence). CDR3 DNA sequence: TGCAGTGCTAGAGAGCCGGGAATGGGAAACACCATATATTTT. Protein product: CSAREPGMGNTIYF.

This clonotype was detected ten times or more. The V call is TRBV7-2, the J call TRBJ1-2; TRBD1 agrees at 9 bases. Per germline, CDR1 SGHTA and CDR2 FQGNSA. The CDR3 covers 14 residues. The V gene end was trimmed by 5 bases and the J gene end by 7 bases; junction bases not matched to a gene: 8. The CDR3 coding sequence is TGTGCCAGCAGCACCGGGACAGGGTATGCTGGCTACACCTTC. Protein: CASSTGTGYAGYTF. Looking up the rest from reference TRBV7-2 and TRBJ1-2 gives the full variable domain: GAGVSQSPSNKVTEKGKDVELRCDPISGHTALYWYRQSLGQGLEFLIYFQGNSAPDKSGLPSDRFSAERTGGSVSTLTIQRTQQEDSAVYLCASSTGTGYAGYTFGSGTRLTVV.

The V call is TRBV9, the J call TRBJ2-5, with TRBD1 identical over 8 bases. Trimming removed 4 bases from V and 2 bases from J; junction bases left unmatched: 10. The CDR3 is made up of 16 amino acids. Looked up from germline, CDR1 is SGDLS and CDR2 is YYNGEE. Here the CDR3 DNA reads TGTGCCAGCAGCCCCCGGACAGGGAACCAACAAGAGACCCAGTACTTC. This gives the protein CASSPRTGNQQETQYF. Variable domain in full (rest from reference TRBV9 and TRBJ2-5): DSGVTQTPKHLITATGQRVTLRCSPRSGDLSVYWYQQSLDQGLQFLIQYYNGEERAKGNILERFSAQQFPDLHSELNLSSLELGDSALYFCASSPRTGNQQETQYFGPGTRLLVL.

This clonotype has only a few counts. The chain carries TRBV2 and TRBJ1-1, with D possibly being TRBD1 (5 bases). V was cut by 8 bases and J by 1 base, with 11 bases left in between. The CDR3 spans 13 residues. Per the germline V gene, CDR1 is SNHLY and CDR2 is FYNNEI. CDR3: CASYDSKNTEAFF. CDR3 in DNA: TGTGCCAGCTATGACAGCAAGAACACTGAAGCTTTCTTT.

At least ten counts were recorded for this clonotype. This rearrangement joins TRBV6-6 to TRBJ2-5, with D possibly matching TRBD1 (5 bases). CDR1 and CDR2 from the germline V gene are MNHNY and SVGAGI (reference sequence). V was trimmed by 2 bases and J by 4 bases, leaving 11 bases between them. The CDR3 totals 14 residues. The CDR3 DNA reads TGTGCCAGCAGTTACGAAGGGGCTCGAGAGACCCAGTACTTC. Translated, it gives CASSYEGARETQYF.

In this sample, this clonotype turned up a few times. V is TRBV7-2 and J is TRBJ2-5; D might be TRBD1 (5 bases). The CDR3 is 13 residues long. Germline CDR1 and CDR2: SGHTA and FQGNSA. V was cut by 5 bases and J by 2 bases, with 9 bases left in between. In DNA form, the CDR3 reads TGTGCCAGCAGCCGCAGGGTTCAAGAGACCCAGTACTTC. Translating it yields CASSRRVQETQYF. The complete variable domain, with remaining parts taken from reference TRBV7-2 and TRBJ2-5, reads GAGVSQSPSNKVTEKGKDVELRCDPISGHTALYWYRQSLGQGLEFLIYFQGNSAPDKSGLPSDRFSAERTGGSVSTLTIQRTQQEDSAVYLCASSRRVQETQYFGPGTRLLVL.

Turning to this clonotype: A read error may explain this, as a much larger clone is one base away. The J gene is TRBJ2-1, the V gene TRBV18; 8 positions agree with TRBD1. Germline-derived CDR1 and CDR2 are KGHSH and LQKENI. Losses at the gene ends were 8 bases for V and 7 bases for J; bases not matched to a gene: 7. This CDR3 region has 13 residues. The CDR3 is CASRPTGDNEQFF. CDR3 bases: TGTGCCAGCCGCCCGACAGGGGATAATGAGCAGTTCTTC.

The V gene is TRBV5-1, the J gene TRBJ1-2; D perhaps matches TRBD1 (5 bases). The ends were cut back, 4 bases at V and 4 bases at J, with 11 bases in the middle. CDR3 length: 13 residues. CDR1 and CDR2 (germline): SGHRS, YFSETQ. CDR3 residues: CASSDDSSYGYTF. The CDR3 DNA sequence: TGCGCCAGCAGCGACGACAGTTCCTATGGCTACACCTTC.